These 4 T cell receptor beta chains share one sample of origin, sequenced in a study of blood T cell repertoires in COVID-19. Only in-frame clones appear in the TCRdb table, and some are missing; sequencing was by immunoSEQ multiplex PCR. The sample has around 280,000 clones, approximately 84% seen once. Material for sequencing was peripheral blood. Every receptor here comes from a woman in her 30s who had recovered from COVID-19.

This chain joins TRBV4-3 and TRBJ2-6, with D perhaps TRBD2 (5 bases). This CDR3 has 16 amino acids. From germline, CDR1 is LGHNA and CDR2 YSLEER. Trimming cost V 0 bases and J 2 bases, with 8 bases left between them. CDR3 bases: TGCGCCAGCAGCCAAGATAACGGGGCTGGGGCCAACGTCCTGACTTTC. It specifies CASSQDNGAGANVLTF.

In this sample, this clone turned up once. The chain joins TRBV5-1 to TRBJ1-5, with 7 bases fitting TRBD1. The junction had 3 bases not matched to a gene; V was cut back by 4 bases and J by 2 bases. Germline CDR1 is SGHRS and CDR2 is YFSETQ. The CDR3 has 14 amino acids. CDR3: CASSEGQGNQPQHF. The CDR3 DNA reads as TGCGCCAGCAGCGAAGGACAGGGCAATCAGCCCCAGCATTTT.

This clone was found a few times. The V call is TRBV11-2, the J call TRBJ1-5; the match to TRBD1 covers 8 bases. Germline V gives CDR1 SGHAT, CDR2 FQNNGV. The CDR3 consists of 15 residues. The junction had 10 bases not matched to a gene; V was cut back by 5 bases and J by 7 bases. The CDR3, as DNA: TGTGCCAGCAGCCTAGGAGCAGGGGGCGGGCAGCCCCAGCATTTT. This gives the protein CASSLGAGGGQPQHF.

The chain links TRBV4-1 to TRBJ1-1; tentatively, D is TRBD1 (5 bases). There are 15 residues in the CDR3. Between the trimmed V and J ends, which lost 0 bases and 1 base, there was a span of 9 bases. Germline-derived CDR1 and CDR2 are MGHRA and YSYEKL. DNA of the CDR3: TGCGCCAGCAGCCAAGAGGGGGGGAGGAACACTGAAGCTTTCTTT. Encoded protein: CASSQEGGRNTEAFF.